The sample holds many counts of the clone carrying this T cell receptor (beta chain). Its cognate antigen is unknown. The data originate from a study of identical twins. General study findings and limits: Invariant T cells like MAIT and iNKT could partly confound the zero-insertion analyses.

The V gene end was trimmed by 5 bases and the J gene end by 5 bases; junction bases not matched to a gene: 5. Germline assignment: CDR1 MNHEY and CDR2 SVGAGI. CDR3 length equals 16 residues. From the 5' RACE reads, TCRdb called clonotypes with MiXCR, one entry per CDR3 protein. The sample yields about 340,000 distinct CDR3 sequences, about 9% seen once. The TCR originated in a woman between 50 and 59 years old in good health. The rearrangement uses TRBV6-5 and TRBJ2-5; 16 positions match TRBD2. Input material: naive T cells sorted from blood. The CDR3 coding sequence is TGTGCCAGCAGTCGGGGACTAGCGGGAGGGCCGGAGACCCAGTACTTC. Translated: CASSRGLAGGPETQYF.